This paragraph reports one TCR beta chain. The data stem from a study of cytomegalovirus exposure and HLA in healthy donors. Study context: Falling in the Caucasian-associated ancestry cluster were 80% to 90% of under 450 genotyped donors.

The PCR contained 60 Vbeta and 13 Jbeta primers. Repertoires were generated with immunoSEQ multiplex PCR, while TCRdb's copy carries only in-frame clones and drops some. The table records 250,000 to 300,000 clones, about nine tenths of them present only once. Germline V gives CDR1 WNHNN, CDR2 SYGVQD (reference sequence). The CDR3 length is 15 residues. The receptor was isolated from a girl aged 2 to 9 in good health and CMV-seronegative. Sequencing was performed on PBMCs. This sequence joins TRBV10-1 and TRBJ2-5, with TRBD2 matching over 8 bases. The end of the DNA aligns better with TRBJ2-7, so the J call may be wrong. The CDR3 reads CASSEGSGDSYEQYF. The CDR3 nucleotides read TGCGCCAGCAGTGAAGGTAGCGGGGACTCCTACGAGCAGTACTTC.